This TCR beta chain was identified in a study of control samples from healthy donors and cancer patients. This CDR3 is 13 amino acids long. Germline V gene data show CDR1 as SGHTA and CDR2 as FQGTGA. Deletions cut 5 bases from V and 7 bases from J, with 14 bases between. Libraries were prepared by immunoSEQ multiplex PCR; TCRdb keeps only in-frame clonotypes and omits some of them. The sample lists 120,000 or so clones, roughly 87% occurring once. The TCR originated in a man aged 18-30 years in good health. The V gene is TRBV7-3, the J gene TRBJ1-2; D might be TRBD1 (5 bases). Input material: blood. CDR3: CASSLSGNSGYTF. The CDR3, as DNA: TGTGCCAGCAGCCTCTCAGGGAATAGTGGCTACACCTTC.